This T cell receptor (beta chain) was recorded in a study of OX40 agonist ivuxolimab in advanced cancers. Overall study: An agonistic anti-OX40 (CD134) antibody, ivuxolimab, was used to treat the patients. Patients in dose escalation had liver, melanoma, kidney or head and neck cancers. The study, taken as a whole, reports: Among the nonresponders, some also had low normalized T-cell clonal expansion.

Germline V gene sequence: CDR1 MGHDK, CDR2 SYGVNS. V dropped 6 bases and J dropped 0 bases, with 8 bases sitting between them. The CDR3 is made up of 13 amino acids. Baseline, cycle 4 day 1, and cycle 7 day 1 were the blood sampling points. Here immunoSEQ multiplex PCR was the method, and the copy in TCRdb shows in-frame clones only, minus some. The table lists around 50,000 clones, 75% to 85% of them singletons. This clone was seen only a few times. The target antigen is unknown. This sequence originates from an adult with an advanced solid tumor such as melanoma, head and neck, liver or kidney cancer. The rearrangement links TRBV25-1 to TRBJ1-2, with D possibly TRBD1 on 5 matching bases. Here the sequenced sample was CD4+ or CD8+ T cells sorted from blood, taken in a trial of the OX40 agonist ivuxolimab. The CDR3 coding sequence is TGTGCCAGCAGCCCCAGGGCTAACTATGGCTACACCTTC. Translating gives CASSPRANYGYTF.